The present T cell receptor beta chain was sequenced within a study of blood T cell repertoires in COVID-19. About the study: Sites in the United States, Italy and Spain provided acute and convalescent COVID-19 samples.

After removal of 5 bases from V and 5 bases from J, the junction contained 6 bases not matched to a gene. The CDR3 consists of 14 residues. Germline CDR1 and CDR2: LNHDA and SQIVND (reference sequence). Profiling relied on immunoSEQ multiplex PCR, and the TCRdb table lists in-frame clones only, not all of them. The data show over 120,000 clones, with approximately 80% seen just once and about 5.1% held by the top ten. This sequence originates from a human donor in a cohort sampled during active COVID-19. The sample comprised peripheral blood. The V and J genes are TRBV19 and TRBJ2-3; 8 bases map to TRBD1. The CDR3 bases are TGTGCCAGTAGTGTCCAGGGGGCTGGAGATACGCAGTATTTT. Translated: CASSVQGAGDTQYF.